A selection of T cell receptor beta chains follows, all from one sample in a study of T cells in Graves' hyperthyroidism and ophthalmopathy. TCRdb analysed the multiplex PCR reads with MiXCR anew, one entry per CDR3 protein. Of 250,000 or so distinct CDR3 sequences in the sample, roughly 14% were seen once. Sequenced: blood. These receptors were collected from a woman aged 40 to 50 with Graves' hyperthyroidism that later progressed to Graves' ophthalmopathy. Both conserved end residues are part of each CDR3. Fields, in order: V gene, J gene, D gene, clone size, CDR3 length, CDR3 DNA, CDR3 protein. A D gene is named only where the DNA matches it firmly. Rows may omit the clone size; those that give it use once, few, many or a size class.

TRBV19	TRBJ2-7	-	-	12	TGTGCCAGTAGTATCGACACTGCCGAGCAGTACTTC	CASSIDTAEQYF
TRBV6-1	TRBJ1-2	-	many	12	TGTGCCAGCACCGACACGGGCTTTGGCTACACCTTC	CASTDTGFGYTF
TRBV2	TRBJ1-2	-	many	12	TGTACCAGCAGGGACGACAGTATGAGCTACACCTTC	CTSRDDSMSYTF
TRBV10-3	TRBJ1-1	-	many	14	TGTGCCATCAGTGAGTCCCCCCATTCCACTGAAGCTTTCTTT	CAISESPHSTEAFF
TRBV18	TRBJ1-4	-	many	15	TGTGCCAGCTCACCACCGGGGGCTTCTCCTGAAAAACTGTTTTTT	CASSPPGASPEKLFF
TRBV10-1	TRBJ2-1	-	many	16	TGCGCCAGCAGTGAGGACAGGGGAGGGTCCTACAATGAGCAGTTCTTC	CASSEDRGGSYNEQFF
TRBV7-6	TRBJ2-1	-	few	12	TGTGCCAGCAGCCGTGGGGTTTATGAGCAGTTCTTC	CASSRGVYEQFF
TRBV5-5	TRBJ2-2	TRBD2	many	14	TGTGCCAGCAGCGTAGCGGGAGTGCCCGGGGAGCTGTTTTTT	CASSVAGVPGELFF
TRBV5-8	TRBJ2-5	TRBD2	-	18	TGTGCCAGCAGCAGAACCACCCGGGTAGCGGGAGGTCAAGAGACCCAGTACTTC	CASSRTTRVAGGQETQYF
TRBV6-1	TRBJ2-1	TRBD2	many	16	TGTGCCAGCAGAAACCGGGACTACCCCTCCTACAATGAGCAGTTCTTC	CASRNRDYPSYNEQFF
TRBV27	TRBJ2-1	-	many	13	TGTGCCAGCAGTTTAACGATCTACAATGAGCAGTTCTTC	CASSLTIYNEQFF
TRBV4-1	TRBJ2-7	TRBD1	few	13	TGCGCCAGTCGAGGACAGGGGCACTACGAGCAGTACTTC	CASRGQGHYEQYF
TRBV27	TRBJ1-2	-	-	13	TGTGCCAGCAGTTCACTGCTTGCATATGGCTACACCTTC	CASSSLLAYGYTF
TRBV20-1	TRBJ2-1	TRBD1	many	16	TGCAGTGCTAGAGTCCCTGCCGGGACAGGGGGATATGAGCAGTTCTTC	CSARVPAGTGGYEQFF
TRBV18	TRBJ2-1	TRBD1	many	14	TGTGCCAGCTCACCCCGGGACAGGGAAAATGAGCAGTTCTTC	CASSPRDRENEQFF
TRBV3-1	TRBJ2-1	-	many	16	TGTGCCAGCAGCCAAGGGGGGGCCAGCTCCTACAATGAGCAGTTCTTC	CASSQGGASSYNEQFF
TRBV29-1	TRBJ2-1	-	few	15	TGCAGCGAGGAAGGGGGGCGGGTCTCCTACAATGAGCAGTTCTTC	CSEEGGRVSYNEQFF
TRBV10-1	TRBJ1-1	-	-	15	TGCGCCAGCAGTGAGTCCAGCAAGGGGAACACTGAAGCTTTCTTT	CASSESSKGNTEAFF
TRBV7-4	TRBJ2-3	-	many	15	TGTGCCAGCAGCTCGTTGGGAATTCACACAGATACGCAGTATTTT	CASSSLGIHTDTQYF
TRBV19	TRBJ1-2	-	-	14	TGTGCCAGTAAACGTGCGGACTCTAACTATGGCTACACCTTC	CASKRADSNYGYTF
TRBV7-2	TRBJ2-2	-	-	15	TGTGCCAGCAGCTCCTACCGTCCCGACACCGGGGAGCTGTTTTTT	CASSSYRPDTGELFF
TRBV29-1	TRBJ1-1	-	many	11	TGCAGCGTTGCTTGGGATTTTGAAGCTTTCTTT	CSVAWDFEAFF
TRBV18	TRBJ2-1	-	many	17	TGTGCCAGCTCCCCCATTTCCGCTTCAAGCTCCTACAATGAGCAGTTCTTC	CASSPISASSSYNEQFF
TRBV24-1	TRBJ2-1	TRBD2	-	13	TGTGCCACCAGTGAGTCCCGGGGGGGTGAGCAGTTCTTC	CATSESRGGEQFF
TRBV6-1	TRBJ2-6	TRBD1	many	17	TGTGCCAGCAGTCGGGGGACAGGTCCCTCTGGGGCCAACGTCCTGACTTTC	CASSRGTGPSGANVLTF
TRBV18	TRBJ1-2	TRBD1	many	13	TGTGCCAGCTCACCCGGGACAGCCTATGGCTACACCTTC	CASSPGTAYGYTF
TRBV7-2	TRBJ1-2	-	many	14	TGTGCCAGCAGCTACGGGGTTCGGGGCTATGGCTACACCTTC	CASSYGVRGYGYTF
TRBV29-1	TRBJ2-4	-	many	14	TGCAGCGTTGCTCCAAATAATCCCAAAAACATTCAGTACTTC	CSVAPNNPKNIQYF
TRBV9	TRBJ2-7	-	many	14	TGTGCCAGCAGCGTCCAGCTAGTCGACGGCGAGCAGTACTTC	CASSVQLVDGEQYF
TRBV6-1	TRBJ2-7	-	many	13	TGTGCCAGCAGTGCCTCCGGTACCTACGAGCAGTACTTC	CASSASGTYEQYF
TRBV10-3	TRBJ1-4	-	many	12	TGTGCCATCTCGCGGGTGGGTGAAAAACTGTTTTTT	CAISRVGEKLFF
TRBV11-1	TRBJ2-1	TRBD2	-	16	TGTGCCAGCAGCTACGGACTAGCGGGAACCTACAATGAGCAGTTCTTC	CASSYGLAGTYNEQFF
TRBV28	TRBJ1-1	-	many	18	TGTGCCAGCATCTCTACAAAGGGGTGGGGGGAAAAGGACACTGAAGCTTTCTTT	CASISTKGWGEKDTEAFF
TRBV30	TRBJ1-4	-	-	13	TGTGCCTGGAGTGTAACAACTAATGAAAAACTGTTTTTT	CAWSVTTNEKLFF
TRBV18	TRBJ2-3	TRBD2	-	19	TGTGCCAGCTCCATACCCGGCACTAGCGGGAGGGCCAACACAGATACGCAGTATTTT	CASSIPGTSGRANTDTQYF
TRBV27	TRBJ2-5	TRBD2	many	15	TGTGCCAGCAGTTTAAGGACTAGCGGGTGGGAGACCCAGTACTTC	CASSLRTSGWETQYF
TRBV28	TRBJ1-2	-	many	12	TGTGCCAGCAGGCGGCGCAGAGATGGCTACACCTTC	CASRRRRDGYTF
TRBV18	TRBJ1-5	-	many	15	TGTGCCAGCTCACCAACAATAGCGGGCAATCAGCCCCAGCATTTT	CASSPTIAGNQPQHF
TRBV5-1	TRBJ1-2	-	few	13	TGCGCCAGCAGCTCCTCGGCGGACTATGGCTACACCTTC	CASSSSADYGYTF
TRBV28	TRBJ2-1	TRBD1	many	14	TGTGCCAGCACCCCGGACAGGGCCTACAATGAGCAGTTCTTC	CASTPDRAYNEQFF
TRBV18	TRBJ1-1	-	many	14	TGTGCCAGCTCACCTAGGTCGTTGAACACTGAAGCTTTCTTT	CASSPRSLNTEAFF
TRBV2	TRBJ2-7	TRBD1	many	14	TGTGCCAGCAGTGGGACAGGAAACAAGTACGAGCAGTACTTC	CASSGTGNKYEQYF
TRBV11-2	TRBJ1-2	-	-	13	TGTGCCAGCAGCCGAGCGGGGGGAGAGGGCTACACCTTC	CASSRAGGEGYTF
TRBV27	TRBJ2-7	TRBD2	many	15	TGTGCCAGCAGTCTAATAGCGGGAGGGTCCTACGAGCAGTACTTC	CASSLIAGGSYEQYF
TRBV4-1	TRBJ2-2	-	many	16	TGCGCCAGCAGCCAAGTGAAGCCGGGTCCCCCCGGGGAGCTGTTTTTT	CASSQVKPGPPGELFF
TRBV27	TRBJ2-2	-	many	14	TGTGCCAGCAGTGCCACAGGGATTACCGGGGAGCTGTTTTTT	CASSATGITGELFF
TRBV27	TRBJ1-2	-	-	15	TGTGCCAGCAGCTTCGACAATAGTATGGGCGATGGCTACACCTTC	CASSFDNSMGDGYTF
TRBV13	TRBJ2-7	TRBD2	-	14	TGTGCCACCCGTGGAGCGGGAGGGCCCTACGAGCAGTACTTC	CATRGAGGPYEQYF
TRBV4-1	TRBJ2-3	TRBD2	few	18	TGCGCCAGCAGCCAACTCAGTTGGACTAGCGGGTACACAGATACGCAGTATTTT	CASSQLSWTSGYTDTQYF
TRBV28	TRBJ1-3	-	-	17	TGTGCCAGCCCCAGACACTCGGACGGGCCCTCTGGAAACACCATATATTTT	CASPRHSDGPSGNTIYF
TRBV14	TRBJ2-1	-	many	16	TGTGCCAGCAGCCAAGATATGTTAGGCAGGGTCAATGAGCAGTTCTTC	CASSQDMLGRVNEQFF
TRBV6-2/TRBV6-3	TRBJ2-1	-	-	14	TGTGCCAGCAGTTACTCGACCTCTCGCAATGAGCAGTTCTTC	CASSYSTSRNEQFF
TRBV7-6	TRBJ1-2	-	many	13	TGTGCCAGCAGCGATGACATCAGCTATGGCTACACCTTC	CASSDDISYGYTF
TRBV5-1	TRBJ2-7	TRBD1	many	13	TGCGCCAGCAGCTGGGGACAGGACGGCGAGCAGTACTTC	CASSWGQDGEQYF
TRBV28	TRBJ2-6	-	few	16	TGTGCCACCCTAAGGGGGTGGGGGACTGGGGCCAACGTCCTGACTTTC	CATLRGWGTGANVLTF
TRBV2	TRBJ2-7	-	many	16	TGTGCCAGCAGTGAAGCATTCCCTCGACGGACCTACGAGCAGTACTTC	CASSEAFPRRTYEQYF
TRBV20-1	TRBJ2-5	-	-	12	TGCAGTGCCGAGGGGGGCCAAGAGACCCAGTACTTC	CSAEGGQETQYF
TRBV5-4	TRBJ2-1	TRBD1	many	18	TGTGCCAGCAGCCGTGGGCTGAACAGGGGACCTTCCTACAATGAGCAGTTCTTC	CASSRGLNRGPSYNEQFF